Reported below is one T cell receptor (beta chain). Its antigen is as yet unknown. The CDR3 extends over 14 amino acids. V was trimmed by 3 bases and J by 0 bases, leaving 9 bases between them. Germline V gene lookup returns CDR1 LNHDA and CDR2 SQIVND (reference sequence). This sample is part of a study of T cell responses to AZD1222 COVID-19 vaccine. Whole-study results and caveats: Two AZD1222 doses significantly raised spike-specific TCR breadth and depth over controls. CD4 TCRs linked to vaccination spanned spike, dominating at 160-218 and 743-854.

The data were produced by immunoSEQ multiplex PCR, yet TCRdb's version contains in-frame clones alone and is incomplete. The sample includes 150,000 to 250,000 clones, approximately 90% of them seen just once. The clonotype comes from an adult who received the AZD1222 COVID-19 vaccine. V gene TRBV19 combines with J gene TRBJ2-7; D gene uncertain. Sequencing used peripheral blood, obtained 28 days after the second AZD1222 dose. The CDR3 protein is CASSIGVSSYEQYF. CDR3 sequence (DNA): TGTGCCAGTAGTATTGGGGTGTCCTCCTACGAGCAGTACTTC.